This is a list of T cell receptor beta chains from one sample in a study of CD8+ T cells in alopecia areata. TCRdb's table, derived via immunoSEQ multiplex PCR, lists solely in-frame clones and lacks some. In the table there are 200,000 to 250,000 clones, around 62% of which are singletons. This specimen was CD4+ T cells sorted from blood, taken at week 0. The receptors were sampled from a human donor with alopecia areata. Both conserved end residues are part of each CDR3. A D gene is named only where the DNA matches it firmly. Clone size, where shown, is once, few, many, or a class for clones that have expanded.

V gene	J gene	clone size	D gene	CDR3 protein	CDR3 DNA
TRBV5-5	TRBJ2-1	-	TRBD1	CASSHRPGTGASYNEQFF	TGTGCCAGCAGCCATCGTCCCGGGACAGGGGCCTCCTACAATGAGCAGTTCTTC
TRBV7-2	TRBJ1-2	once	-	CASSLAGTGSARGYTF	TGTGCCAGCAGCTTAGCGGGCACAGGCTCTGCTAGAGGCTACACCTTC
TRBV30	TRBJ2-3	few	-	CAWDRGNTDTQYF	TGTGCCTGGGATAGAGGGAACACAGATACGCAGTATTTT
TRBV30	TRBJ1-5	-	-	CAWSRPATVKPQHF	TGTGCCTGGAGTAGGCCGGCAACGGTGAAGCCCCAGCATTTT
TRBV7-9	TRBJ1-4	-	-	CASSPRGGDEKLFF	TGTGCCAGCAGCCCAAGAGGGGGGGATGAAAAACTGTTTTTT
TRBV18	TRBJ2-1	few	-	CASSPPGGGQFF	TGTGCCAGCTCACCACCGGGCGGGGGCCAGTTCTTC
TRBV5-1	TRBJ1-1	-	-	CASSLNAGANTEAFF	TGCGCCAGCAGCTTGAATGCAGGGGCGAACACTGAAGCTTTCTTT
TRBV7-9	TRBJ2-5	-	-	CASTYQETQYF	TGTGCCAGCACCTACCAAGAGACCCAGTACTTC
TRBV29-1	TRBJ1-2	-	TRBD1	CSVATGTGVYGYTF	TGCAGCGTCGCAACTGGGACAGGGGTGTATGGCTACACCTTC
TRBV6-5	TRBJ2-1	-	-	CASSRAGLAYNEQFF	TGTGCCAGCAGCCGGGCGGGGTTGGCCTACAATGAGCAGTTCTTC
TRBV6-5	TRBJ2-7	-	TRBD1	CASSYSTGGGYEQYF	TGTGCCAGCAGTTACTCGACAGGGGGAGGGTACGAGCAGTACTTC
TRBV30	TRBJ2-7	-	TRBD1	CAWSVRGTGRITEQYF	TGTGCCTGGAGTGTAAGGGGGACAGGGCGTATTACCGAGCAGTACTTC
TRBV2	TRBJ1-4	-	-	CASSEDRPGEKLFF	TGTGCCAGCAGTGAGGATAGACCGGGGGAAAAACTGTTTTTT
TRBV2	TRBJ1-5	-	TRBD1	CASSVGTGGQPQHF	TGTGCCAGCAGTGTTGGGACAGGGGGTCAGCCCCAGCATTTT
TRBV5-1	TRBJ2-6	-	-	CASSLGVAGDPSSGANVLTF	TGCGCCAGCAGCTTGGGGGTAGCTGGGGATCCCAGCTCTGGGGCCAACGTCCTGACTTTC
TRBV7-9	TRBJ1-5	-	-	CASSSTERANQPQHF	TGTGCCAGCAGCTCGACAGAGAGGGCCAATCAGCCCCAGCATTTT